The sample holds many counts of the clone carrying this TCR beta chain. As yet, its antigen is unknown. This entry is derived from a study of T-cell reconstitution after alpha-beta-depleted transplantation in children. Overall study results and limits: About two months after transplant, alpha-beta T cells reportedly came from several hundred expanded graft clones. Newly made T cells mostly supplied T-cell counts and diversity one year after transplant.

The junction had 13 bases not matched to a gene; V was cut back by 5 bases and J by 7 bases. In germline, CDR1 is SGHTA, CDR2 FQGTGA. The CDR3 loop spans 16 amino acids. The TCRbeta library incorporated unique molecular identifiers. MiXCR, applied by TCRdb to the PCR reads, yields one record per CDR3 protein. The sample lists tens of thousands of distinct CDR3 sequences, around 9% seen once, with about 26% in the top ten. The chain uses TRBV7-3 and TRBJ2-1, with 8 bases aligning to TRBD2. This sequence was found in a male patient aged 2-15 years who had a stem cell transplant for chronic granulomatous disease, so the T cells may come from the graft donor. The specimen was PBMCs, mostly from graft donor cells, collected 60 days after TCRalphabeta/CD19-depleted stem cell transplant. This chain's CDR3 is CASSPQRLSGVNEQFF. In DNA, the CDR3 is TGTGCCAGCAGCCCTCAACGACTTAGCGGGGTAAATGAGCAGTTCTTC.